This T cell receptor beta chain emerged from a study of shared clonotypes between healthy human individuals (dated by TCRdb to about 2020). About the investigation overall: A couple of women and a few men aged 18 to 49 years were included in the cohort. For each donor, CD4 naive and CD4 memory were each given three plates, CD8 naive was given two plates, and CD8 memory was given one plate. The study deeply sequenced blood TCR repertoires of about 5 healthy adults to estimate repertoire size and the extent of clonotype sharing between individuals. To increase sequencing depth and limit assay-specific biases, TCR repertoire library preparation and sequencing were carried out by different laboratories using diverse techniques. Each donor's leukapheresis produced roughly between about 0.8 and 8.9 billion PBMCs.

Ends trimmed: V by 1 base, J by 2 bases; bases unmatched to a gene: 14. Inclusive of the bounding cysteine and phenylalanine, the CDR3 is 18 residues long. Solely the CDR3 DNA is kept, with 54 bases framed from the first base. The germline V gene yields SQVTM for CDR1 and ANQGSEA for CDR2. As to this clone: What antigen it recognizes has not been identified. Base qualities are not recorded, but no much larger clone differs from it by a single base.

Using the deep immunoSEQ assay, multiplex PCR amplified TCR CDR3 regions from genomic DNA. For each cell subset, the extracted genomic DNA was distributed evenly across all wells of several immunoSEQ 96-well plates, and each plate served as one replicate. For sorted subsets, about 0.2 ug genomic DNA, equal to about 30,000 T cell genomes, was loaded into each replicate PCR. Purified libraries were quantified with a Qubit 3.0 fluorometer, sized on a Bioanalyzer 2100, and re-quantified with the KAPA Library Quantification kit. A separate single-read 150-cycle Illumina NextSeq 550 flow cell was used to sequence each immunoSEQ 96-well plate. Turning to the authors' computational methods: The immunoSEQ output contained only junctional sequences without quality scores, so filtering could not match that applied to full-length reads. To assign V/J genes and CDR3, sequences were annotated against IMGT germline references using PyIR, a Python wrapper for IgBLAST v1.9. Any read was removed if the V/J assignment was weak (E-value above 1e-6), the CDR3 was missing, or the read contained stop codons, out-of-frame junctions, or ambiguous translated residues. V3J clonotypes were defined as sequences sharing an identical inferred V gene, J gene, and CDR3 amino acid sequence. Percentage overlap between repertoires was calculated by dividing the number of shared unique clonotypes by the size of the smaller repertoire. Richness of each repertoire was evaluated using RTK rarefaction, the Chao1 estimator, and Recon v2.1 estimates of unobserved clonotypes. For all TCRbeta clonotypes obtained by the gDNA method from several donors, generation probabilities were computed with OLGA. TCRdb re-hosts the immuneACCESS table, in-frame sequences only. Its copies lack some clones; in the studies checked, an unresolved V gene accounts for under half of them, and the cause for the rest is not known. V, J and clone size reflect that table, while D and trimming were determined from the DNA. The sample contains approximately 2,300,000 clones, 80% to 95% of them found a single time. The top ten hold around 0.35% of the sample.

The donors were healthy, HIV-negative adults with no recently reported acute infections or vaccinations. Every donor was a Caucasian adult living in Nashville, Tennessee, USA. CD4+ T cells were enriched by magnetic negative selection; naive cells were then positively selected on CD45RA, and the negative fraction formed the memory subset. Blood was collected by leukapheresis, and PBMCs were isolated by Ficoll-Histopaque density gradient centrifugation and then cryopreserved in liquid nitrogen vapor phase. Analytical flow cytometry was used to check the purity and quantity of each magnetically sorted T cell population. Genomic DNA was isolated from each sorted fraction and quantified by UV absorbance on a Nanodrop 2000c. Study-level results and caveats: Rarefaction of sorted-subset datasets indicated incomplete sequencing despite the large sequencing depth. Compared with non-shared clonotypes, the clonotypes found in all four sorted-subset donors had higher generation probabilities. Pairwise subsampling indicated that sequencing depth was expected to affect the degree of clonotype sharing among donors. Only blood was sampled, and tissue TCR repertoires likely differ from those in blood. When a handful of donors were compared, the shared fraction of clonotypes was about 5% for naive CD4, approximately 3.5% for naive CD8, 2% to 2.5% for memory CD4, and around 0.4% for memory CD8. Because the study included a small number of donors, the genetic and exposure-history diversity represented was limited. Naive subsets generally had larger estimated clonotype richness than memory subsets.

This receptor was taken from a man aged 18 to 30 in good health. Some clones in this sample may be carry-over from other donors' samples. The rearrangement joined TRBV29-1 to TRBJ2-7; 10 central bases correspond to TRBD2. The sample consisted of naive CD4+ T cells from PBMCs. In the paper's terms, the cell subset or site label means: CD45RA+ positively selected. The nucleotide sequence is given as TGCAGCGTTGAAGCCCGGACTAGCGGCCAGAAAGGGACCTACGAGCAGTACTTC. Its coded protein is CSVEARTSGQKGTYEQYF.